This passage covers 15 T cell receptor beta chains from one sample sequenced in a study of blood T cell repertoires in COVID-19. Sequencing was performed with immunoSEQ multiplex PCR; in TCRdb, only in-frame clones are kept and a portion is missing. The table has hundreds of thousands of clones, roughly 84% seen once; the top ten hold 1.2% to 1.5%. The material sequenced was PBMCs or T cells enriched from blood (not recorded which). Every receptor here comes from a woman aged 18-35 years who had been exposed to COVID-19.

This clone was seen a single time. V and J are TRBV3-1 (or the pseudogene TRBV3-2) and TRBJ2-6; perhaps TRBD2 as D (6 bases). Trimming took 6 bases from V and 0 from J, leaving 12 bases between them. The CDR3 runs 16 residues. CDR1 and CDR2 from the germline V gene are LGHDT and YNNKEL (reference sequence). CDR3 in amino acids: CASRWAGNSGANVLTF. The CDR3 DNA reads TGTGCCAGCAGGTGGGCGGGGAACTCTGGGGCCAACGTCCTGACTTTC.

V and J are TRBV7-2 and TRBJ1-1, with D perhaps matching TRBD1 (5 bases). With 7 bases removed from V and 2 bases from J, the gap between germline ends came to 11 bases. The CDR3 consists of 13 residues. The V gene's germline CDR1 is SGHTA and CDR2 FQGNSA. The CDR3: CASNIQGNTEAFF. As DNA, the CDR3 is TGTGCCAGCAACATTCAGGGAAACACTGAAGCTTTCTTT.

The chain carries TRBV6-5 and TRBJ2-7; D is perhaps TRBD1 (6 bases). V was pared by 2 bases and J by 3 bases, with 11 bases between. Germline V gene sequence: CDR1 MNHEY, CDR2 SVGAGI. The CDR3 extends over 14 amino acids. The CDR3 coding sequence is TGTGCCAGCAGTTACGTAAGGGGGAGCTACGAGCAGTACTTC. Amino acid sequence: CASSYVRGSYEQYF.

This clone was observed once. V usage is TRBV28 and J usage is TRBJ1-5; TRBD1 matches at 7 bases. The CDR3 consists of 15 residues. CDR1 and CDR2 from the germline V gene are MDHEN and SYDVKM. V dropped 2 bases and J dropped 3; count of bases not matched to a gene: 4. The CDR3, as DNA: TGTGCCAGCAGTTTAAAGGGGGCGTACAATCAGCCCCAGCATTTT. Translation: CASSLKGAYNQPQHF.

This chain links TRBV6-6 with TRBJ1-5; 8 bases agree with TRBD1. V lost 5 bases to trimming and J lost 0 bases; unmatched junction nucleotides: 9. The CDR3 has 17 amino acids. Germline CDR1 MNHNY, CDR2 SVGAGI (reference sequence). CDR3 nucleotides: TGTGCCAGCAGTCTGGACAGGGAAAGGAATAGCAATCAGCCCCAGCATTTT. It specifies CASSLDRERNSNQPQHF.

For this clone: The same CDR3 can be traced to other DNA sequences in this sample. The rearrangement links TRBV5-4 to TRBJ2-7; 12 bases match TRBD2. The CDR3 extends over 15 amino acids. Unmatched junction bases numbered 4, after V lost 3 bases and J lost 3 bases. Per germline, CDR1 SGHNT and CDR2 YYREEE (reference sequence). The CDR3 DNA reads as TGTGCCAGCAGCTCTGGACTAGCGGGGAACTACGAGCAGTACTTC. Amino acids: CASSSGLAGNYEQYF.

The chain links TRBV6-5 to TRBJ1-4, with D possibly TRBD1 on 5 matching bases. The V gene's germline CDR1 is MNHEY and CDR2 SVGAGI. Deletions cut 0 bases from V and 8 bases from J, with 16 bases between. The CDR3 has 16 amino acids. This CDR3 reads CASSYSKGPLGEKLFF. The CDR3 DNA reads TGTGCCAGCAGTTACTCGAAGGGGCCGTTGGGAGAAAAACTGTTTTTT.

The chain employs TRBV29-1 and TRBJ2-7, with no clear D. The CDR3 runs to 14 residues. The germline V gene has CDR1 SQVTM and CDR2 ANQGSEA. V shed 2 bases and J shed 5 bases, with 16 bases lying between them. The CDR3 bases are TGCAGCGTTGAAAAGGCGCCAGGCAACGACGAGCAGTACTTC. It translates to CSVEKAPGNDEQYF.

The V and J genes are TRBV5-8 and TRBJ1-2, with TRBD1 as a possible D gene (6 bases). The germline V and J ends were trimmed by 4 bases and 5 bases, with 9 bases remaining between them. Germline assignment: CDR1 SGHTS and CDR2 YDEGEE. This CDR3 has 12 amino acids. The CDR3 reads CASSIGQYGYTF. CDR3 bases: TGTGCCAGCAGCATAGGACAGTATGGCTACACCTTC.

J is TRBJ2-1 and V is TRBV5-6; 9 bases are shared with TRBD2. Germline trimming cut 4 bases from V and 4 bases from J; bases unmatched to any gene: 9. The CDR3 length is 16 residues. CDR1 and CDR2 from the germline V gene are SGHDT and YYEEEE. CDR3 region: CASSPLSGSGYNEQFF. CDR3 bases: TGTGCCAGCAGCCCCCTTAGCGGGAGTGGGTACAATGAGCAGTTCTTC.

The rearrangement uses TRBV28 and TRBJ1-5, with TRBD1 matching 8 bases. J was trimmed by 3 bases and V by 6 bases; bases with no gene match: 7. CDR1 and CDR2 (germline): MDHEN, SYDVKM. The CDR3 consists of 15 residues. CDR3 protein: CASRYRDRTNQPQHF. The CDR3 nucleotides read TGTGCCAGCAGGTATCGGGACAGGACCAATCAGCCCCAGCATTTT.

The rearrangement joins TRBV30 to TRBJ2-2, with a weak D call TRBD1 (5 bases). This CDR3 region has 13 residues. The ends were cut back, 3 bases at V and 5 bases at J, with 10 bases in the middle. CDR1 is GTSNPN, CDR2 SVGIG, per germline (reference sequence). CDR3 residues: CAWRQEGTGELFF. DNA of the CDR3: TGTGCCTGGAGACAGGAAGGTACCGGGGAGCTGTTTTTT.

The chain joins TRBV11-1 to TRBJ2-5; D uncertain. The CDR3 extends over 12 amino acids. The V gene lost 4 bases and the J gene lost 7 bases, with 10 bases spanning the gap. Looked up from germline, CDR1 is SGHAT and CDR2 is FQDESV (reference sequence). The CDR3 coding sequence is TGTGCCAGCAGCTCGGAAAGAGGGACCCAGTACTTC. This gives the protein CASSSERGTQYF.

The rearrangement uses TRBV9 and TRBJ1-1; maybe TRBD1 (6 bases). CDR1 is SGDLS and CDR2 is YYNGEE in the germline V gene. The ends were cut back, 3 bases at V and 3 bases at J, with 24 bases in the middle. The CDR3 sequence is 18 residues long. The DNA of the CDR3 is TGTGCCAGCAGCGCCCCAAGGGGGGGGGCGCATGTGGACACTGAAGCTTTCTTT. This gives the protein CASSAPRGGAHVDTEAFF.

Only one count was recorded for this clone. The CDR3 DNA sequence: TGTGCCAGCAGCGCCGGGACACCGACTAGCGGGGGCTACAATGAGCAGTTCTTC. Translation: CASSAGTPTSGGYNEQFF. The chain links TRBV5-4 to TRBJ2-1, with 12 bases matching TRBD2. The germline CDR1 and CDR2 sequences are SGHNT and YYREEE (reference sequence). There are 18 residues in the CDR3. With 4 bases clipped from V and 3 bases from J, the junction kept 11 bases outside the gene matches.